This T cell receptor beta chain was captured by sequencing in a study of shared clonotypes between healthy human individuals. Sequencing was performed with immunoSEQ multiplex PCR; in TCRdb, only in-frame clones are kept and a portion is missing. Of hundreds of thousands of clones in the sample, approximately 77% were seen once. This CDR3 comprises 13 residues. Germline loops: CDR1 ENHRY, CDR2 SYGVKD. The V gene end was trimmed by 8 bases and the J gene end by 1 base; junction bases not matched to a gene: 3. A remark on this clone: Antigen: not known.

General observations from the study: Limitation of the genetic and exposure-history diversity represented came from the few donors. Apart from blood, nothing was sampled; tissue repertoires likely differ.

This TCR was sampled from a woman in her 40s in good health. Some clones in this sample may be carry-over from other donors' samples. The rearrangement joins TRBV10-3 to TRBJ1-1, with 8 bases lining up with TRBD1. Specimen: PBMCs. The CDR3 here is CAISTGANTEAFF. In nucleotides, the CDR3 is TGTGCCATCTCGACAGGGGCGAACACTGAAGCTTTCTTT.